This T cell receptor (beta chain) was sequenced for a study of cytomegalovirus exposure and HLA in healthy donors. Study findings and constraints: Beyond CMV serostatus, there was no information to go on about immune exposure. CMV antigen specificity was confirmed in vitro for a few CMV-associated chains.

This clone was counted a few times. No antigen is known for it. Germline V lookup: CDR1 LGHNA, CDR2 YNFKEQ. The CDR3 spans 12 residues. V was trimmed by 0 bases and J by 8 bases, leaving 7 bases between them. Vbeta (60) and Jbeta (13) primers were used in the PCR. Original methodology: An analysis performed later counted around 86 million unique TCR beta chains (roughly 11 million of them shared). Clones were sequenced by immunoSEQ multiplex PCR, and TCRdb holds only the in-frame ones, with some missing. V and J calls and clone size are those listed in that table; D and trimming were worked out from the DNA. The top ten hold approximately 28% of the sample, which has 120,000 or so clones, around 74% seen once.

The receptor's source is a man aged 55 to 69 in good health and CMV-seropositive. The chain uses TRBV4-2 and TRBJ1-1; D is undetermined. Sequencing was carried out using PBMCs. In DNA, the CDR3 is TGTGCCAGCAGCCAAGAAGCGAAGGAAGCTTTCTTT. Its protein is CASSQEAKEAFF.